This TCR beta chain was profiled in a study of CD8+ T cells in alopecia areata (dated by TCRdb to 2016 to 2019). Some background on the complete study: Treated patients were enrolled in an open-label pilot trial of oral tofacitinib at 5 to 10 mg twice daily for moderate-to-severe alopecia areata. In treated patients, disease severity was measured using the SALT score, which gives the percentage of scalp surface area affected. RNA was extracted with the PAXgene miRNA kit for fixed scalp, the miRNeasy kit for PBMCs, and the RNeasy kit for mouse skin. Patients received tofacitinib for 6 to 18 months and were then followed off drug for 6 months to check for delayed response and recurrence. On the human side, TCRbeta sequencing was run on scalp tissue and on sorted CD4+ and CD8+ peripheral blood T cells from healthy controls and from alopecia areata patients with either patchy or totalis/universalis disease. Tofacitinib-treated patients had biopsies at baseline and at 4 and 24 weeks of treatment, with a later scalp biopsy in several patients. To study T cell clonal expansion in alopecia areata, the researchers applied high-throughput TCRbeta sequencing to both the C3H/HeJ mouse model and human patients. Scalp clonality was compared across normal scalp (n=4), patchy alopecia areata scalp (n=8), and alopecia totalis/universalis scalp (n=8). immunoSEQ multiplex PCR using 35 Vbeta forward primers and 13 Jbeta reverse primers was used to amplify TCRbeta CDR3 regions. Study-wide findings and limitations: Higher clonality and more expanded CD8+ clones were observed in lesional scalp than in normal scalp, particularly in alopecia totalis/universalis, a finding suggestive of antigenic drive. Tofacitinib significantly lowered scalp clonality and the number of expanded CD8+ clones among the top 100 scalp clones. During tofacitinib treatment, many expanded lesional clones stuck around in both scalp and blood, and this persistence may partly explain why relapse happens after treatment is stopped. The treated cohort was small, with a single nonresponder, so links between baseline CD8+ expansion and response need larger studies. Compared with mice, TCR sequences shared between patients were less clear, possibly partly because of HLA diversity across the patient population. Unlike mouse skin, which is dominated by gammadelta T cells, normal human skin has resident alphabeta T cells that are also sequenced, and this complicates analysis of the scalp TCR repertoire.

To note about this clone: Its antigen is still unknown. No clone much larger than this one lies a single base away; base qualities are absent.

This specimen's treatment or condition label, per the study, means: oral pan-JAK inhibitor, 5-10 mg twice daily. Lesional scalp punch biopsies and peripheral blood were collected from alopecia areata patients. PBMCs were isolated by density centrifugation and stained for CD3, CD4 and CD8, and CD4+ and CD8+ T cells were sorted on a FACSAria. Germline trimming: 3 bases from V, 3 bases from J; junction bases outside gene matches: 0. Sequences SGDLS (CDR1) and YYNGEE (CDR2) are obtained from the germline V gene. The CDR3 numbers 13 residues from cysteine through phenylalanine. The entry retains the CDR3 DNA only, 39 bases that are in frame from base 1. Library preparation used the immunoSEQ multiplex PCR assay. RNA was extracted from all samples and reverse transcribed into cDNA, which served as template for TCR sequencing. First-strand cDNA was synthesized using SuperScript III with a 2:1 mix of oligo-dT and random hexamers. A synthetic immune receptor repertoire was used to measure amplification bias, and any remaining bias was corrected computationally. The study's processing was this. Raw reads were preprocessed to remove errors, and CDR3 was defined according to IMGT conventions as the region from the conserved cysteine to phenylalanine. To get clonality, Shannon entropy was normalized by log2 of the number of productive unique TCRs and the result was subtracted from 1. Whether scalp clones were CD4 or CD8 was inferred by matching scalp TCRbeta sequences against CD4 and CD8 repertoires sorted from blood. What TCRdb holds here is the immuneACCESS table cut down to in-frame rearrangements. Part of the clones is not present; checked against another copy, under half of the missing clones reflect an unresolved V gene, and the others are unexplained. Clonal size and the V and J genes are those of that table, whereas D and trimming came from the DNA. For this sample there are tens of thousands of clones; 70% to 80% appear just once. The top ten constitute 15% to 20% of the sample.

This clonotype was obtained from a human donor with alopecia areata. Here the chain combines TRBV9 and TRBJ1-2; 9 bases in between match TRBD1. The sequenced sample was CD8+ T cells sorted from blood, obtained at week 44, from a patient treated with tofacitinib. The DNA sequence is TGTGCCAGCAGCGGGGACAGGGACTATGGCTACACCTTC. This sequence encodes CASSGDRDYGYTF.